The 5 T cell receptor beta chains reported below all come from one sample, sequenced in a study of graft-versus-host responses after intestinal transplantation. The protocol was immunoSEQ multiplex PCR, while the TCRdb copy is restricted to in-frame clones and leaves out a portion. Here the sample spans under 90,000 clones, around 92% being singletons. Specimen: PBMCs, collected 98 days after intestinal transplantation. The receptors derive from a human patient who received an intestinal transplant, so some T cells may come from the graft donor.

The chain combines TRBV7-3 with TRBJ2-7; tentatively, D is TRBD2 (6 bases). Germline CDR1 is SGHTA and CDR2 is FQGTGA. The CDR3 loop spans 15 amino acids. The germline V and J ends were trimmed by 4 bases and 8 bases, with 21 bases remaining between them. The CDR3 DNA reads as TGTGCCAGCAGCTCCCCGGGAGCTCCTGAATTTCAGCAGTACTTC. This sequence encodes CASSSPGAPEFQQYF.

The chain's CDR3 is CASSRTGHTDTQYF. CDR3 nucleotide sequence: TGCGCCAGCAGCAGGACAGGGCACACAGATACGCAGTATTTT. The chain joins TRBV5-1 to TRBJ2-3; 8 nucleotides align to TRBD1. There are 14 residues in the CDR3. Germline trimming cut 4 bases from V and 2 bases from J; bases unmatched to any gene: 3. In germline, CDR1 is SGHRS, CDR2 YFSETQ.

The chain carries TRBV10-3 and TRBJ2-1, with unresolved D. The CDR3 runs 13 residues. Germline loops: CDR1 ENHRY, CDR2 SYGVKD. V was cut by 5 bases and J by 0 bases, with 5 bases left in between. Here the CDR3 reads CAISLNSYNEQFF. CDR3 DNA: TGTGCCATCAGTCTAAACTCCTACAATGAGCAGTTCTTC.

CDR3 region: CASSLDGGNEQFF. CDR3 coding DNA: TGTGCCAGCAGCTTAGACGGGGGCAATGAGCAGTTCTTC. This sequence joins TRBV11-1 and TRBJ2-1; tentatively, D is TRBD2 (6 bases). Germline V gene sequence: CDR1 SGHAT, CDR2 FQDESV (reference sequence). This CDR3 spans 13 amino acids. V was cut by 1 base and J by 6 bases, with 7 bases left in between.

V usage is TRBV30 and J usage is TRBJ1-2, with no clear D. This CDR3 comprises 12 residues. V was clipped by 5 bases and J by 4 bases, with 11 bases between them. CDR1 is GTSNPN, CDR2 SVGIG, per germline (reference sequence). The chain's CDR3 is CAWDSGIYGYTF. Written as DNA, the CDR3 is TGTGCCTGGGATAGCGGGATCTATGGCTACACCTTC.